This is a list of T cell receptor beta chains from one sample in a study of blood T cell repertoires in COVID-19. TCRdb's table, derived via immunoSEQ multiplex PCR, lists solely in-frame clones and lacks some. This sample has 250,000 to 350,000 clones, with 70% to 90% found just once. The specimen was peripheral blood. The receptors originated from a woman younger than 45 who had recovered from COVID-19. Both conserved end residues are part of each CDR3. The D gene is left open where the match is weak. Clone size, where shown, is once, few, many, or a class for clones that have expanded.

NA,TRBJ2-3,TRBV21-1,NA,TGTGCAATAAGGGACAGGGGCACAGATACGCAGTATTTT,CAIRDRGTDTQYF
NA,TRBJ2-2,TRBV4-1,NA,TGCGCCAGCAGCCGAACTCTTGCCTTAACCGGGGAGCTGTTTTTT,CASSRTLALTGELFF
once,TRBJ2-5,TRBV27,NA,TGTGCCAGCAGTTCCGCCCTCGGGGGAGCAGAGACCCAGTACTTC,CASSSALGGAETQYF
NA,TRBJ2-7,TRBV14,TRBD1,TGTGCCAGCAGCCCGTACAGGGGTGCCCTCCCCTACGAGCAGTACTTC,CASSPYRGALPYEQYF
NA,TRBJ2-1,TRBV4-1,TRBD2,TGCGCCAGCAGCCCCCGGGTAGCGGGAGTAAATGAGCAGTTCTTC,CASSPRVAGVNEQFF
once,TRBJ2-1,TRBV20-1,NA,TGCAGTGCTAGTTCCAGGTTAGTGAATGAGCAGTTCTTC,CSASSRLVNEQFF
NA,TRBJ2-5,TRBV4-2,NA,TGTGCCAGCAGCCAGGCCGGCGGCGGCGGAGAGACCCAGTACTTC,CASSQAGGGGETQYF
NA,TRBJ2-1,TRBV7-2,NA,TGTGCCAGCAGATCCACAGGGTACAATGAGCAGTTCTTC,CASRSTGYNEQFF
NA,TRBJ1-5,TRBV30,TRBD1,TGTGCCTGGAGTAGGGGACAGGGGTTGCAGCCCCAGCATTTT,CAWSRGQGLQPQHF
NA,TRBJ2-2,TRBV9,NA,TGTGCCAGCAGCTTCATGACAGGAGGGAACACCGGGGAGCTGTTTTTT,CASSFMTGGNTGELFF
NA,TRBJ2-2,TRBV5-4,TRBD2,TGTGCCAGCAGCTTCCTAGCGGACCACACCGGGGAGCTGTTTTTT,CASSFLADHTGELFF
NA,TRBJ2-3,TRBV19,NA,TGTGCCAGTAGAAGCCTGGGGGGAACAGATACGCAGTATTTT,CASRSLGGTDTQYF
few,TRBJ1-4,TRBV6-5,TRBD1,TGTGCCAGCAGGACCACAGGGGTGGAGGGAGAAAAACTGTTTTTT,CASRTTGVEGEKLFF
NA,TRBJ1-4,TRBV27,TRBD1,TGTGCCAGCCGCCGTTTGGACAGGGGCCAACTGTTTTTT,CASRRLDRGQLFF
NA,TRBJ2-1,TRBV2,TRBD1,TGTGCCAGCAGTACAGGGGACCCTTACAATGAGCAGTTCTTC,CASSTGDPYNEQFF
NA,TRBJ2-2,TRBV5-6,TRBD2,TGTGCCAGCAGCTTGGTGCTAGCGGGAATTAACACCGGGGAGCTGTTTTTT,CASSLVLAGINTGELFF
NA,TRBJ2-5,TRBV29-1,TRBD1,TGCAGCGTTCAAGGGGGCAGGGTAAACCAAGAGACCCAGTACTTC,CSVQGGRVNQETQYF
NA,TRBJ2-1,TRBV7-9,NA,TGTGCCAGCACCGTGGGCTTCCAGGGTGAGCAGTTCTTC,CASTVGFQGEQFF
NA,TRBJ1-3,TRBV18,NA,TGTGCCAGCTCTCGGTTACAGGGAGCTGGAAACACCATATATTTT,CASSRLQGAGNTIYF
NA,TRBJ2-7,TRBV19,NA,TGTGCCAGTAGTATCGCAGGGCAGCCCTACGAGCAGTACTTC,CASSIAGQPYEQYF
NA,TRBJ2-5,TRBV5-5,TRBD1,TGTGCCAGCAGCTTGGCCCAAGCTCCGGGACAGGGGGCGCGCGAGACCCAGTACTTC,CASSLAQAPGQGARETQYF
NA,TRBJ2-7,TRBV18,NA,TGTGCCAGCTCCAGGTGGGGCATCTCCTACGAGCAGTACTTC,CASSRWGISYEQYF
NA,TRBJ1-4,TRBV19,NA,TGTGCCAGTAGTATCCTCGGGGGGGGTTCCTTGTTTTTT,CASSILGGGSLFF
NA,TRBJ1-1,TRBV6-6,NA,TGTGCCAGCGTAACCCAGGGCCCGAACACTGAAGCTTTCTTT,CASVTQGPNTEAFF
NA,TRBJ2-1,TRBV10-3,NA,TGTGCCACCGCCTCCACTAGTTTGACCTACAATGAGCAGTTCTTC,CATASTSLTYNEQFF
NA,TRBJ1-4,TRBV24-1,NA,TGTGCCACCAGTGACCGAGGTGAAAAACTGTTTTTT,CATSDRGEKLFF
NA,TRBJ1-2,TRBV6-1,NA,TGTGCCAGCAGTGAATATCGGGGATACTATGGCTACACCTTC,CASSEYRGYYGYTF
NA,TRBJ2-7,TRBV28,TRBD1,TGTGCCAGCAGTCTGGGGGGACAGGGCGTATACGAGCAGTACTTC,CASSLGGQGVYEQYF
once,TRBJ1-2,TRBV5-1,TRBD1,TGCGCCAGCAGCTTGGGACAGGGCCTATATGGCTACACCTTC,CASSLGQGLYGYTF
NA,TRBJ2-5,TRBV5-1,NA,TGCGCCAGCAGACGACAGACAGCCCAAGAGACCCAGTACTTC,CASRRQTAQETQYF
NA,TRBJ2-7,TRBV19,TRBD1,TGTGCCAGTAGTGCCCAAGGGGGCAACGAGCAGTACTTC,CASSAQGGNEQYF